These 6 T cell receptor beta chains originate from one sample sequenced in a study of response to subunit inactivated influenza vaccine. TCRdb reanalysed the RT-PCR reads using MiXCR and keeps one entry per CDR3 protein. This sample has about half a million distinct CDR3 sequences, with about 25% found just once. The source was CD4+ T cells sorted from PBMCs, collected 5 days after vaccination. These receptors were taken from a man between 45 and 60 years old who received an inactivated influenza vaccine.

This clonotype was recorded at least ten times. The chain is built from TRBV5-1 and TRBJ2-3; 9 positions agree with TRBD1. V was clipped by 4 bases and J by 7 bases; unmatched bases: 7. The CDR3 runs to 14 residues. Looked up from germline, CDR1 is SGHRS and CDR2 is YFSETQ. The CDR3 DNA is TGCGCCAGCAGCCCAGGGACAGGGTGGAATACGCAGTATTTT. Translated: CASSPGTGWNTQYF.

This clonotype was seen many times. CDR3 bases: TGTGCCAGCAGTGGCTCAGCGGGGGCCTCCATCACCGGGGAGCTGTTTTTT. Encoded protein: CASSGSAGASITGELFF. The chain is built from TRBV6-1 and TRBJ2-2; 8 bases match TRBD2. V lost 4 bases to trimming and J lost 4 bases; unmatched junction nucleotides: 11. Germline values: CDR1 MNHNS, CDR2 SASEGT. The CDR3 covers 17 residues.

This clonotype was counted only a few times. The J gene is TRBJ2-3, the V gene TRBV24-1; 11 bases agree with TRBD1. This CDR3 region has 16 residues. V lost 5 bases to trimming and J lost 2 bases; unmatched junction nucleotides: 5. Germline V CDR1 and CDR2: KGHDR, SFDVKD. The CDR3 here is CATSVRTGGDTDTQYF. The CDR3 nucleotides read TGTGCCACCAGTGTCCGGACAGGGGGCGACACAGATACGCAGTATTTT.

The rearrangement joins TRBV10-3 to TRBJ1-1, with TRBD1 identical over 10 bases. The CDR3 contains 11 residues. Germline values: CDR1 ENHRY, CDR2 SYGVKD. J was trimmed by 8 bases and V by 9 bases; bases with no gene match: 3. The CDR3 here is CAIQGQGEAFF. In nucleotides, the CDR3 is TGTGCCATTCAGGGACAGGGGGAAGCTTTCTTT.

This clonotype was counted between two and nine times. V usage is TRBV18 and J usage is TRBJ2-5, with 12 bases identical to TRBD1. The germline V gene has CDR1 KGHSH and CDR2 LQKENI. The CDR3 contains 15 residues. The V segment lost 8 bases and the J segment 5 bases; nucleotides outside the gene matches: 9. The CDR3 nucleotides are TGTGCCAGCCAGCGGGACAGGGGGCCGCGGGAGACCCAGTACTTC. Translating gives CASQRDRGPRETQYF. Full variable domain (remainder filled in from reference TRBV18 and TRBJ2-5): NAGVMQNPRHLVRRRGQEARLRCSPMKGHSHVYWYRQLPEEGLKFMVYLQKENIIDESGMPKERFSAEFPKEGPSILRIQQVVRGDSAAYFCASQRDRGPRETQYFGPGTRLLVL.

This clonotype was recorded at least ten times. The rearrangement joins TRBV5-5 to TRBJ2-5, with no clear D. The CDR3 consists of 13 residues. Per germline, CDR1 SGHKS and CDR2 YYEKEE (reference sequence). V dropped 4 bases and J dropped 3 bases, with 10 bases sitting between them. The CDR3 DNA reads as TGTGCCAGCAGCGGGGTTACCGAAGAGACCCAGTACTTC. Its translation is CASSGVTEETQYF. Full variable domain (outside the CDR3, taken from reference TRBV5-5 and TRBJ2-5): DAGVTQSPTHLIKTRGQQVTLRCSPISGHKSVSWYQQVLGQGPQFIFQYYEKEERGRGNFPDRFSARQFPNYSSELNVNALLLGDSALYLCASSGVTEETQYFGPGTRLLVL.